A selection of T cell receptor beta chains follows, all from one sample in a study of early T cells in non-severe SARS-CoV-2 infection. TCRdb re-called the 5' RACE reads with MiXCR, one entry per CDR3 protein. The sample carries 87,000 or so distinct CDR3 sequences, 9% to 15% recorded once. The specimen sequenced was whole blood. Source of these receptors: an adult who was a healthcare worker with PCR-confirmed SARS-CoV-2 infection or an uninfected control (not recorded which). The CDR3 runs from the conserved cysteine through the conserved F or W. A D gene is named only where the DNA matches it firmly. Clone size is given for some rows only: seen once, a few or many times, or a class if the clone is expanded.

cdr3_length clone_size j_call v_call d_call cdr3_aa cdr3_nt
14 medium-sized TRBJ2-1 TRBV6-2/TRBV6-3 NA CASSYTQGANEQFF TGTGCCAGCAGTTACACCCAGGGTGCCAATGAGCAGTTCTTC
13 NA TRBJ2-3 TRBV18 NA CASSSSSTDTQYF TGTGCCAGCTCATCGTCTAGCACAGATACGCAGTATTTT
15 NA TRBJ2-2 TRBV29-1 NA CSVEQGREYGGELFF TGCAGCGTTGAACAGGGGCGAGAGTATGGCGGGGAGCTGTTTTTT
12 NA TRBJ2-7 TRBV9 NA CASSPEGYEQYF TGTGCCAGCAGTCCCGAGGGGTACGAGCAGTACTTC
16 NA TRBJ2-3 TRBV6-6 NA CASSLQPSPPTDTQYF TGTGCCAGCAGTTTGCAGCCGTCCCCCCCCACAGATACGCAGTATTTT
14 NA TRBJ2-1 TRBV7-2 TRBD1 CASSTGTVRDEQFF TGTGCCAGCAGCACCGGGACAGTCCGCGATGAGCAGTTCTTC
14 NA TRBJ1-5 TRBV29-1 NA CSVAQGGGNQPQHF TGCAGCGTTGCCCAGGGAGGGGGGAATCAGCCCCAGCATTTT
13 many TRBJ2-7 TRBV5-6 TRBD2 CASSQGLGGEQYF TGTGCCAGCAGCCAGGGACTAGGGGGCGAGCAGTACTTC
12 NA TRBJ2-1 TRBV7-9 TRBD2 CASSRPGLVEFF TGTGCCAGCAGCCGACCGGGACTAGTGGAATTCTTC
14 few TRBJ2-7 TRBV7-2 TRBD2 CASSLSPSGYEQYF TGTGCCAGCAGCTTATCGCCTAGCGGCTACGAGCAGTACTTC
17 NA TRBJ2-3 TRBV4-2 TRBD2 CASSRAGLAGEGDTQYF TGTGCCAGCAGCCGGGCTGGACTAGCGGGAGAGGGGGATACGCAGTATTTT
14 NA TRBJ2-1 TRBV4-3 NA CASSQDRGYNEQFF TGCGCCAGCAGCCAAGACAGAGGATACAATGAGCAGTTCTTC
15 few TRBJ2-7 TRBV27 NA CASSLKPGRPYEQYF TGTGCCAGCAGTTTAAAACCAGGGCGCCCCTACGAGCAGTACTTC
14 NA TRBJ2-5 TRBV24-1 TRBD2 CATQTAGDQETQYF TGTGCCACCCAAACGGCGGGAGACCAAGAGACCCAGTACTTC
17 NA TRBJ2-1 TRBV5-6 TRBD2 CASSLPGTSRLDNEQFF TGTGCCAGCAGCCTCCCCGGGACTAGCAGGTTGGACAATGAGCAGTTCTTC
14 NA TRBJ2-7 TRBV4-2 TRBD1 CASRPGQGTYEQYF TGTGCCAGCCGGCCGGGACAGGGAACCTACGAGCAGTACTTC
12 few TRBJ2-3 TRBV19 NA CASSIGGDTQYF TGTGCCAGTAGTATAGGGGGAGATACGCAGTATTTT
15 NA TRBJ1-5 TRBV4-2 NA CASSQPGQLNQPQHF TGTGCCAGCAGCCAACCCGGACAGTTAAATCAGCCCCAGCATTTT
16 NA TRBJ2-3 TRBV2 TRBD2 CASSPTSGRGADTQYF TGTGCCAGCAGTCCGACTAGCGGGAGAGGCGCAGATACGCAGTATTTT
16 many TRBJ2-7 TRBV14 TRBD2 CASSPMTSGRAYEQYF TGTGCCAGCAGCCCTATGACTAGCGGGAGGGCCTACGAGCAGTACTTC
15 NA TRBJ2-2 TRBV7-9 NA CASSHGTLNTGELFF TGTGCCAGCAGCCATGGGACACTGAACACCGGGGAGCTGTTTTTT
14 NA TRBJ2-7 TRBV29-1 TRBD1 CSVGKQGVIYEQYF TGCAGCGTTGGAAAACAGGGGGTTATCTACGAGCAGTACTTC
13 NA TRBJ1-4 TRBV9 TRBD1 CASSATGREKLFF TGTGCCAGCAGCGCGACAGGGAGGGAAAAACTGTTTTTT
13 NA TRBJ2-3 TRBV19 NA CASRQGITDTQYF TGTGCCAGTAGACAGGGAATCACAGATACGCAGTATTTT
18 many TRBJ2-1 TRBV20-1 TRBD2 CSASELAGEPSSYNEQFF TGCAGTGCTAGTGAACTAGCGGGAGAACCGAGCTCCTACAATGAGCAGTTCTTC
12 few TRBJ1-1 TRBV6-2/TRBV6-3 TRBD1 CAIGQGYTEAFF TGTGCCATCGGACAGGGCTACACTGAAGCTTTCTTT
15 NA TRBJ1-1 TRBV5-4 TRBD1 CASSHLDRENTEAFF TGTGCCAGCAGCCACCTGGACAGGGAGAACACTGAAGCTTTCTTT
14 many TRBJ2-2 TRBV30 NA CAWSVGVSTGELFF TGTGCCTGGAGTGTAGGGGTATCCACCGGGGAGCTGTTTTTT
13 few TRBJ2-7 TRBV28 TRBD1 CASWGTGTYEQYF TGTGCCAGTTGGGGGACAGGGACCTACGAGCAGTACTTC
15 NA TRBJ2-4 TRBV27 NA CASSLSWGTKNIQYF TGTGCCAGCAGTTTAAGTTGGGGAACCAAAAACATTCAGTACTTC
13 NA TRBJ2-2 TRBV7-3 NA CASSLSLAGELFF TGTGCCAGCAGCTTATCATTGGCCGGGGAGCTGTTTTTT
14 few TRBJ1-4 TRBV24-1 NA CATSDPDGVEKLFF TGTGCCACCAGTGATCCCGACGGAGTGGAAAAACTGTTTTTT
12 NA TRBJ2-2 TRBV30 TRBD1 CAWNRGNGELFF TGTGCCTGGAACAGGGGAAACGGGGAGCTGTTTTTT
13 NA TRBJ2-2 TRBV5-4 NA CASSYDHTGELFF TGTGCCAGCAGCTACGACCACACCGGGGAGCTGTTTTTT
14 NA TRBJ1-2 TRBV19 NA CASGSGTDLYGYTF TGTGCCAGTGGGAGCGGGACCGACCTCTATGGCTACACCTTC
14 few TRBJ1-2 TRBV27 TRBD1 CASTGRGRNYGYTF TGTGCCAGCACCGGCAGGGGGCGAAACTATGGCTACACCTTC
16 few TRBJ2-3 TRBV6-5 NA CANIWGARPVPQDKYF TGTGCCAACATATGGGGGGCTCGGCCAGTTCCTCAGGATAAGTATTTT
15 NA TRBJ1-2 TRBV4-2 NA CAGSQWQTGNYGYTF TGTGCCGGCAGCCAATGGCAGACAGGCAACTATGGCTACACCTTC
11 NA TRBJ1-1 TRBV29-1 TRBD1 CSGKTGAEAFF TGCAGCGGTAAAACAGGGGCCGAAGCTTTCTTT
14 NA TRBJ1-2 TRBV4-3 NA CASSQANRENGYTF TGCGCCAGCAGCCAAGCCAACAGGGAAAATGGCTACACCTTC
13 NA TRBJ2-1 TRBV29-1 NA CSADGFSYNEQFF TGCAGCGCGGACGGATTCTCCTACAATGAGCAGTTCTTC
12 NA TRBJ2-3 TRBV29-1 NA CSGTRGPDTQYF TGCAGCGGGACACGAGGCCCAGATACGCAGTATTTT